This T cell receptor (beta chain) was identified during a study of cytomegalovirus exposure and HLA in healthy donors. Findings and limits, study-wide: A later analysis, which compared TCR beta chains of equal frequency, found the HLA-associated ones more clonally expanded. Associated with cytomegalovirus, according to the listing, were 150 to 200 TCR beta chains. Upon later analysis, TCR association rates were observed to vary by HLA locus, being highest for DRB1 and lowest for HLA-C.

The PCR made use of 60 Vbeta and 13 Jbeta primers. Libraries were prepared by immunoSEQ multiplex PCR; TCRdb keeps only in-frame clonotypes and omits some of them. The table records 100,000 to 150,000 clones, 78% of them present only once. This clone was counted between two and nine times. What it binds is unknown. The CDR3 extends over 13 amino acids. The V gene end was trimmed by 6 bases and the J gene end by 3 bases; junction bases not matched to a gene: 4. Per germline, CDR1 MNHEY and CDR2 SVGAGI. The source is a man younger than 40 in good health and CMV-seropositive. The sample comprised PBMCs. The chain joins TRBV6-5 to TRBJ1-2; 7 bases line up with TRBD1. CDR3 loop: CASRPGTDYGYTF. As DNA, the CDR3 is TGTGCCAGCAGGCCCGGGACAGACTATGGCTACACCTTC.